This TCR beta chain was identified during a study of PD-1 blockade in classical Hodgkin lymphoma. Some clones are missing from TCRdb's copy, which holds only in-frame ones; the method was immunoSEQ multiplex PCR. The sample consists of some 100,000 clones, roughly 92% of them appearing once. Each patient experienced a relapse that followed autologous stem cell transplantation, and brentuximab vedotin exposure varied. Germline V gene lookup returns CDR1 SGHNT and CDR2 YYREEE (reference sequence). This CDR3 has 15 residues. The ends lost 3 bases at V and 6 bases at J; junction bases unmatched: 8. This clonotype originated in a human donor with classical Hodgkin lymphoma. Sequencing used peripheral blood mononuclear cells (PBMCs), obtained at baseline. The V gene is TRBV5-4, the J gene TRBJ2-1; TRBD2 matches at 8 bases. DNA for the CDR3: TGTGCCAGCAGCTCTGGGACTAGGGGGGCCAATGAGCAGTTCTTC. It codes for CASSSGTRGANEQFF.